This note documents a single T cell receptor beta chain sequence. The data derive from a study of blood T cell repertoires in COVID-19. The wider study: There were acute and convalescent COVID-19 samples, and they came from the United States, Italy and Spain. T cells, B-cell-depleted T cells, or PBMCs supplied cDNA or gDNA.

As handled by the study authors: Amplification from reference gene primers served as the basis for estimated nucleated cell counts. This table comes from immunoSEQ multiplex PCR, and its TCRdb copy is limited to in-frame clones, with some not included. That table gives V, J and clone size, and the DNA gave D and trimming. The data contain approximately 180,000 clones, approximately 85% of them singletons. Trimming took 6 bases from V and 2 from J; bases not matched to a gene: 6. Germline lookup yields CDR1 SGHAT and CDR2 FQNNGV. The CDR3 contains 15 residues. The sample was peripheral blood. V and J are TRBV11-2 and TRBJ2-1, with 8 bases identical to TRBD2. The receptor was isolated from a woman of 80 years or more with acute or convalescent COVID-19. As DNA, the CDR3 is TGTGCCAGCAGTCCGACTAGCGCAACCTACAATGAGCAGTTCTTC. Translation: CASSPTSATYNEQFF.